This T cell receptor (beta chain) derives from a study of cytomegalovirus exposure and HLA in healthy donors. This CDR3 spans 15 amino acids. The V gene end was trimmed by 0 bases and the J gene end by 3 bases; junction bases not matched to a gene: 5. Germline CDR1 SGHNT, CDR2 YYREEE (reference sequence). General study findings and limits: Sequencing likely caused a cluster of highly shared sequence variants. A link between a missense DCLRE1C variant and TCR beta V- and J-gene trimming emerged from a later analysis.

This clone was counted once. The antigen remains unidentified. Other DNA sequences in this sample translate to the same CDR3. 60 Vbeta and 13 Jbeta primers were used in PCR. Sequenced by immunoSEQ multiplex PCR; TCRdb stores in-frame clones only, minus some. There are about 180,000 clones in the sample; around 82% occur only once, and about 1% lies in the top ten. The origin of this receptor is a man aged 25 to 45 in good health and CMV-seronegative. This sequence joins TRBV5-4 and TRBJ1-2; TRBD1 agrees at 7 bases. The sample consisted of PBMCs. CDR3 protein: CASSLVAGQDYGYTF. The CDR3, as DNA: TGTGCCAGCAGCTTGGTGGCCGGACAGGACTATGGCTACACCTTC.